Described below is a single T cell receptor beta chain sequence and its context. These data come from a study of response to subunit inactivated influenza vaccine. Via MiXCR, TCRdb re-called the RT-PCR reads, giving one row per CDR3 protein. This sample yields hundreds of thousands of distinct CDR3 sequences, of which less than 8% are seen a single time; over 10% belongs to the top ten. V was pared by 3 bases and J by 6 bases, with 15 bases between. The CDR3 covers 14 residues. Per germline, CDR1 DFQATT and CDR2 SNEGSKA (reference sequence). The sample was PBMCs from blood, taken around 25 months after vaccination. The chain couples TRBV20-1 to TRBJ2-1, with D unclear. This clonotype was sampled from a man aged 45 to 75 who received an inactivated influenza vaccine. The CDR3 reads CSASWVLYSNEQFF. CDR3 sequence (DNA): TGCAGTGCTAGTTGGGTCCTTTATTCCAATGAGCAGTTCTTC.